Following are 10 T cell receptor beta chains from one sample sequenced in a study of tumor-infiltrating lymphocytes in oesophageal squamous cell carcinoma. TCRdb called the PCR reads again in MiXCR, with one record for every CDR3 protein. The sample lists roughly 20,000 distinct CDR3 sequences, roughly half occurring once. Sequenced: esophageal tumor tissue. The receptors come from a male donor with esophageal squamous cell carcinoma.

V is TRBV28 and J is TRBJ1-1; 10 bases match TRBD1. The CDR3 covers 19 residues. CDR1 and CDR2 from the germline V gene are MDHEN and SYDVKM. V dropped 6 bases and J dropped 8; count of bases not matched to a gene: 24. The CDR3 sequence: CASSLDRGEDAPPKSEAFF. In DNA form, the CDR3 reads TGTGCCAGCAGCCTGGACAGGGGGGAAGATGCTCCCCCGAAGTCAGAAGCTTTCTTT.

This chain uses TRBV11-2 with TRBJ2-2; 10 nucleotides match TRBD1. CDR1 is SGHAT, CDR2 FQNNGV, per germline. CDR3 size: 15 residues. After removal of 2 bases from V and 7 bases from J, the junction contained 4 bases not matched to a gene. The CDR3, as DNA: TGTGCCAGCAGCTTAAGACAGGGGGCGGTCGGGGAGCTGTTTTTT. Its protein product is CASSLRQGAVGELFF.

This clonotype appeared a single time. The rearrangement uses TRBV6-6 and TRBJ2-7; D perhaps matches TRBD2 (6 bases). The J call may be faulty, since TRBJ2-5 better matches the DNA end. This CDR3 region has 17 residues. CDR1 is MNHNY, CDR2 SVGAGI, per germline (reference sequence). CDR3 coding DNA: TGTGCCAGCAGTTACTCGTTTGGGGGGTCGGGGCGGGAGACCCAGTACTTC. This gives the protein CASSYSFGGSGRETQYF.

This clonotype was detected ten times or more. This chain links TRBV10-1 with TRBJ2-1; TRBD2 matches 9 bases. Germline V lookup: CDR1 WNHNN, CDR2 SYGVQD (reference sequence). The ends lost 8 bases at V and 2 bases at J; junction bases unmatched: 16. CDR3 length: 18 residues. The chain's CDR3 is CASVKTSGRGPAYNEQFF. CDR3 coding DNA: TGCGCCAGCGTCAAGACTAGCGGCCGGGGGCCTGCCTACAATGAGCAGTTCTTC.

In this sample, this clonotype is large (0.1 to 1%). V gene TRBV7-2 combines with J gene TRBJ2-1, with 7 nucleotides matching TRBD2. V lost 7 bases to trimming and J lost 4 bases; unmatched junction nucleotides: 7. This CDR3 is 14 amino acids long. The germline V gene has CDR1 SGHTA and CDR2 FQGNSA. The CDR3 bases are TGTGCCAGCATCGAGGGAGGGCCGTACAATGAGCAGTTCTTC. Translating it yields CASIEGGPYNEQFF. Together with reference TRBV7-2 and TRBJ2-1, the CDR3 gives the full variable domain: GAGVSQSPSNKVTEKGKDVELRCDPISGHTALYWYRQSLGQGLEFLIYFQGNSAPDKSGLPSDRFSAERTGGSVSTLTIQRTQQEDSAVYLCASIEGGPYNEQFFGPGTRLTVL.

The V gene is TRBV7-6, the J gene TRBJ2-7; 7 positions match TRBD1. The tail of the sequence fits TRBJ2-1 better, so the J call may be wrong. This CDR3 is 17 amino acids long. The germline V gene encodes CDR1 SGHVS and CDR2 FNYEAQ. The CDR3 DNA reads as TGTGCCAGCAGCTTCGGTCGACAGGGATTTTCCTACAATGAGCAGTTCTTC. As protein: CASSFGRQGFSYNEQFF.

The chain links TRBV7-6 to TRBJ2-5; D gene unclear. Between the trimmed V and J ends, which lost 5 bases and 5 bases, there was a span of 9 bases. Germline V gene data show CDR1 as SGHVS and CDR2 as FNYEAQ. The CDR3 is made up of 12 amino acids. CDR3 sequence (DNA): TGTGCCAGCAGCGACCCCGGGGAGACCCAGTACTTC. This sequence encodes CASSDPGETQYF.

This chain joins TRBV6-1 and TRBJ2-5, with 10 nucleotides matching TRBD1. The end of the DNA aligns better with TRBJ2-7, so the J call may be wrong. This CDR3 is built from 16 residues. The germline gives CDR1 MNHNS, CDR2 SASEGT. This chain's CDR3 is CASKHFPGTGVYEQYF. In DNA form, the CDR3 reads TGTGCCAGCAAACACTTCCCCGGGACAGGGGTATACGAGCAGTACTTC.

This sequence joins TRBV6-2 or TRBV6-3 and TRBJ2-5; TRBD2 matches 8 bases. The end of the DNA is better explained by TRBJ2-1, so the J call may be wrong. Looked up from germline, CDR1 is MNHEY and CDR2 is SVGEGT. The CDR3 is 17 residues long. Here the CDR3 DNA reads TGTGCCAGCAGTTACTCGACTAGCGCCTACTCCTACAATGAGCAGTTCTTC. This gives the protein CASSYSTSAYSYNEQFF.

This clonotype was recorded many times. This chain's CDR3 is CASSLNWGQGNEQYF. DNA of the CDR3: TGTGCCAGCAGCTTAAACTGGGGACAGGGAAACGAGCAGTACTTC. The rearrangement uses TRBV7-3 and TRBJ2-7, with 9 bases identical to TRBD1. Trimming cost V 1 base and J 5 bases; bases outside gene matches: 6. Germline CDR1 and CDR2: SGHTA and FQGTGA. The CDR3 covers 15 residues.